The 23 T cell receptor beta chains listed next were all sequenced from one sample in a study of blood T cell repertoires in COVID-19. Measured with immunoSEQ multiplex PCR; TCRdb has only the in-frame clones, and not every one. Of 140,000 to 150,000 clones listed, 80% to 90% are singletons. The sequenced sample was PBMCs or T cells enriched from blood (not recorded which). The source of these receptors is a middle-aged man who had recovered from COVID-19.

This rearrangement joins TRBV6-2 or TRBV6-3 to TRBJ2-5; 8 bases are a match to TRBD2. Trimming at V came to 6 bases and at J to 4 bases, leaving 10 bases not matched to a gene. Germline V gene lookup returns CDR1 MNHEY and CDR2 SVGEGT. CDR3 length equals 15 residues. Written as DNA, the CDR3 is TGTGCCAGCAGCCCCAGCCGGGGGGGGGCAGAGACCCAGTACTTC. Translated, it gives CASSPSRGGAETQYF.

The rearrangement links TRBV11-3 to TRBJ2-2, with TRBD1 matching over 8 bases. Trimming took 6 bases from V and 4 from J; bases not matched to a gene: 4. The CDR3 is made up of 14 amino acids. The germline V gene has CDR1 SGHNT and CDR2 YENEEA. Here the CDR3 reads CASRRDRGTGELFF. CDR3 nucleotides: TGTGCCAGCAGACGCGACAGGGGCACCGGGGAGCTGTTTTTT.

The gene calls are TRBV3-1 (or the pseudogene TRBV3-2) and TRBJ1-1; 8 bases align to TRBD1. Germline V lookup: CDR1 LGHDT, CDR2 YNNKEL (reference sequence). Trimming at V came to 4 bases and at J to 2 bases, leaving 6 bases not matched to a gene. The CDR3 loop spans 15 amino acids. The DNA of the CDR3 is TGTGCCAGCAGCCCGTTCCAGGGGGCAAACACTGAAGCTTTCTTT. As protein: CASSPFQGANTEAFF.

The rearrangement joins TRBV27 to TRBJ1-3; D is undetermined. V lost 5 bases, J lost 1 base, and 12 bases lay in between. This CDR3 is 15 amino acids long. The germline V gene has CDR1 MNHEY and CDR2 SMNVEV (reference sequence). CDR3 amino acids: CASSITRGSGNTIYF. The DNA of the CDR3 is TGTGCCAGCAGTATAACGAGAGGATCTGGAAACACCATATATTTT.

This chain uses TRBV24-1 with TRBJ2-2; 10 bases are a match to TRBD2. Per germline, CDR1 KGHDR and CDR2 SFDVKD. The V segment lost 3 bases and the J segment 1 base; nucleotides outside the gene matches: 4. This CDR3 comprises 17 residues. The CDR3 is CATSDTSGRGNTGELFF. The CDR3 DNA is TGTGCCACCAGTGATACAAGCGGGAGGGGGAACACCGGGGAGCTGTTTTTT.

V is TRBV2 and J is TRBJ2-5; 12 bases map to TRBD2. The CDR3 loop spans 13 amino acids. With 6 bases clipped from V and 10 bases from J, the junction kept 6 bases outside the gene matches. The germline V gene encodes CDR1 SNHLY and CDR2 FYNNEI. The CDR3 loop is CASSGLAGLIQYF. Written as DNA, the CDR3 is TGTGCCAGCAGCGGACTAGCGGGGTTAATCCAGTACTTC.

This clone showed up just a few times. The gene calls are TRBV28 and TRBJ1-2; D might be TRBD1 (6 bases). V lost 4 bases and J 4 bases, leaving 19 bases between the germline ends. This CDR3 spans 16 amino acids. Germline lookup yields CDR1 MDHEN and CDR2 SYDVKM. CDR3 in amino acids: CASSSTVGGGGYGYTF. CDR3 DNA sequence: TGTGCCAGCAGTTCTACCGTAGGGGGGGGCGGCTATGGCTACACCTTC.

This clone was seen a few times. The V call is TRBV7-6, the J call TRBJ2-1; 9 nucleotides align to TRBD2. From germline, CDR1 is SGHVS and CDR2 FNYEAQ. This CDR3 has 18 residues. The V segment lost 1 base and the J segment 3 bases; nucleotides outside the gene matches: 10. This CDR3 reads CASSLVEASGTFYNEQFF. CDR3 DNA sequence: TGTGCCAGCAGCTTAGTTGAGGCTAGCGGGACTTTCTACAATGAGCAGTTCTTC.

CDR3 protein: CASSYSGTVGSYEQYF. The CDR3 nucleotides are TGTGCCAGCAGTTACTCGGGGACAGTAGGATCCTACGAGCAGTACTTC. The chain carries TRBV6-2 or TRBV6-3 and TRBJ2-7, with 7 bases identical to TRBD1. With 0 bases clipped from V and 1 base from J, the junction kept 6 bases outside the gene matches. Germline V gene data show CDR1 as MNHEY and CDR2 as SVGEGT. This CDR3 spans 16 amino acids.

This chain joins TRBV6-2 or TRBV6-3 and TRBJ2-5; no reliable D call. Germline CDR1 is MNHEY and CDR2 is SVGEGT. The germline V and J ends were trimmed by 5 bases and 5 bases, with 24 bases remaining between them. There are 17 residues in the CDR3. The DNA of the CDR3 is TGTGCCAGCAGTCTCCTCGCCTTAACGGGTCTTCGGGAGACCCAGTACTTC. Translation: CASSLLALTGLRETQYF.

This chain connects TRBV11-2 to TRBJ2-1, with TRBD2 identical over 10 bases. Germline V gene sequence: CDR1 SGHAT, CDR2 FQNNGV. The CDR3 spans 14 residues. The trim removed 8 bases at V and 5 bases at J, leaving 6 bases unmatched. CDR3 loop: CASSLAGAHNEQFF. CDR3 nucleotides: TGTGCCAGCTCCCTAGCGGGAGCGCACAATGAGCAGTTCTTC.

This clone was observed a few times. The rearrangement joins TRBV6-5 to TRBJ2-2; D is perhaps TRBD1 (6 bases). V lost 7 bases to trimming and J lost 5 bases, with 14 bases between them. Per germline, CDR1 MNHEY and CDR2 SVGAGI. The CDR3 is made up of 14 amino acids. The CDR3 sequence is CASKPTGQTGELFF. The CDR3 nucleotides read TGTGCCAGCAAACCAACAGGGCAAACCGGGGAGCTGTTTTTT.

CDR3 DNA sequence: TGTGCCAGCAGCTTTGAGGCCGGGGAGCTGTTTTTT. Protein product: CASSFEAGELFF. The rearrangement uses TRBV11-3 and TRBJ2-2; unclear D gene. CDR1 and CDR2 (germline): SGHNT, YENEEA. V was cut by 3 bases and J by 6 bases, with 5 bases left in between. The CDR3 runs 12 residues. The entire variable domain, with the rest obtained from reference TRBV11-3 and TRBJ2-2, is as follows: EAGVVQSPRYKIIEKKQPVAFWCNPISGHNTLYWYLQNLGQGPELLIRYENEEAVDDSQLPKDRFSAERLKGVDSTLKIQPAELGDSAVYLCASSFEAGELFFGEGSRLTVL.

This CDR3 reads CASSQPNRESNQPQHF. For the CDR3, the DNA is TGTGCCAGCAGCCAACCTAACAGGGAATCCAATCAGCCCCAGCATTTT. The chain has TRBV3-1 (or the pseudogene TRBV3-2) and TRBJ1-5, with D perhaps TRBD1 (6 bases). Trimming cost V 2 bases and J 3 bases, with 14 bases left between them. CDR3 length equals 16 residues. Germline CDR1 and CDR2: LGHDT and YNNKEL (reference sequence).

The chain has TRBV3-1 (or the pseudogene TRBV3-2) and TRBJ2-5, with 11 nucleotides matching TRBD1. The CDR3 contains 16 residues. The junction had 7 bases not matched to a gene; V was cut back by 2 bases and J by 5 bases. Germline V CDR1 and CDR2: LGHDT, YNNKEL (reference sequence). Here the CDR3 reads CASSQSGQGAWETQYF. The CDR3 DNA reads TGTGCCAGCAGCCAAAGCGGACAGGGGGCGTGGGAGACCCAGTACTTC.

V usage is TRBV24-1 and J usage is TRBJ2-5, with 9 bases lining up with TRBD1. The J segment lost 3 bases and the V segment lost 0 bases, leaving 7 bases of the junction unmatched. Germline V gene data show CDR1 as KGHDR and CDR2 as SFDVKD. The CDR3 totals 17 residues. CDR3 sequence: CATSDLKDRGSEETQYF. The CDR3 coding sequence is TGTGCCACCAGTGATTTGAAGGACAGGGGAAGCGAAGAGACCCAGTACTTC.

V gene TRBV28 combines with J gene TRBJ1-4; D may be TRBD1 (6 bases). Germline CDR1 is MDHEN and CDR2 is SYDVKM. V lost 5 bases and J 4 bases, leaving 23 bases between the germline ends. This CDR3 is 18 amino acids long. DNA for the CDR3: TGTGCCAGCAGTCCCTGGTGGCCTATGGACAGTCTTAATGAAAAACTGTTTTTT. This sequence encodes CASSPWWPMDSLNEKLFF.

This chain uses TRBV13 with TRBJ1-2, with a possible D match to TRBD1 (6 bases). Germline V gives CDR1 PRHDT, CDR2 FYEKMQ (reference sequence). V lost 7 bases and J 4 bases, leaving 19 bases between the germline ends. The CDR3 consists of 15 residues. This CDR3 is CASTLPGEITYGYTF. The CDR3, as DNA: TGTGCCAGCACCCTCCCAGGGGAGATTACCTATGGCTACACCTTC.

The CDR3 sequence: CAWSVQGQGSGFGNTIYF. The CDR3 nucleotides read TGTGCCTGGAGTGTACAGGGACAGGGTTCAGGTTTTGGAAACACCATATATTTT. The chain has TRBV30 and TRBJ1-3; 9 nucleotides line up with TRBD1. Germline values: CDR1 GTSNPN, CDR2 SVGIG (reference sequence). V was pared by 0 bases and J by 3 bases, with 12 bases of the junction left unmatched. There are 18 residues in the CDR3.

The rearrangement links TRBV30 to TRBJ1-2, with 8 bases aligning to TRBD1. Germline lookup yields CDR1 GTSNPN and CDR2 SVGIG (reference sequence). After removal of 0 bases from V and 8 bases from J, the junction contained 17 bases not matched to a gene. This CDR3 has 17 residues. CDR3 in amino acids: CAWSVPGTGRTGAGYTF. In nucleotides, the CDR3 is TGTGCCTGGAGTGTACCAGGGACAGGAAGGACAGGAGCGGGCTACACCTTC.

The table lists this clone with a count of one. This chain connects TRBV19 to TRBJ2-2, with D maybe TRBD1 (5 bases). The CDR3 totals 14 residues. V lost 5 bases and J 4 bases, leaving 11 bases between the germline ends. Germline-derived CDR1 and CDR2 are LNHDA and SQIVND (reference sequence). The CDR3 region has the DNA TGTGCCAGTAGTGTCGGACATCTCACCGGGGAGCTGTTTTTT. This translates into CASSVGHLTGELFF.

This sequence joins TRBV7-6 and TRBJ1-3, with D unclear. V shed 1 base and J shed 0 bases, with 16 bases lying between them. Germline V CDR1 and CDR2: SGHVS, FNYEAQ. This CDR3 is 18 amino acids long. CDR3: CASSLVDIGGDSGNTIYF. CDR3 bases: TGTGCCAGCAGCTTAGTGGATATAGGCGGGGACTCTGGAAACACCATATATTTT.

The chain uses TRBV7-3 and TRBJ2-1; D uncertain. Trimming pared 5 bases from V and 5 bases from J, leaving 10 bases between. The CDR3 has 13 residues. Germline CDR1 SGHTA, CDR2 FQGTGA. For the CDR3, the DNA is TGTGCCAGCAGCGCACAGAGAAACAATGAGCAGTTCTTC. Protein: CASSAQRNNEQFF.